This T cell receptor beta chain was recorded in a study of cytomegalovirus exposure and HLA in healthy donors. The wider study: Of 300 to 500 genotyped donors, around 76% clustered with self-reported Caucasian donors.

Trimming removed 4 bases at V and 2 bases at J, with 12 bases between. CDR1 SGHDT and CDR2 YYEEEE come from the germline V gene. This CDR3 region has 15 residues. This clone was seen more than once but under ten times. Primers: 60 Vbeta forward and 13 Jbeta reverse. Method: immunoSEQ multiplex PCR; TCRdb's copy keeps in-frame clones and lacks some. The sample consists of around 120,000 clones, around 77% of them appearing once. The sequence derives from a man between 45 and 60 years old in good health and CMV-seropositive. V is TRBV5-6 and J is TRBJ1-4; tentative D call: TRBD1 (5 bases). The sample was PBMCs. The DNA for the CDR3 is TGTGCCAGCAGCCTACCAGGGATGACTAATGAAAAACTGTTTTTT. This sequence encodes CASSLPGMTNEKLFF.